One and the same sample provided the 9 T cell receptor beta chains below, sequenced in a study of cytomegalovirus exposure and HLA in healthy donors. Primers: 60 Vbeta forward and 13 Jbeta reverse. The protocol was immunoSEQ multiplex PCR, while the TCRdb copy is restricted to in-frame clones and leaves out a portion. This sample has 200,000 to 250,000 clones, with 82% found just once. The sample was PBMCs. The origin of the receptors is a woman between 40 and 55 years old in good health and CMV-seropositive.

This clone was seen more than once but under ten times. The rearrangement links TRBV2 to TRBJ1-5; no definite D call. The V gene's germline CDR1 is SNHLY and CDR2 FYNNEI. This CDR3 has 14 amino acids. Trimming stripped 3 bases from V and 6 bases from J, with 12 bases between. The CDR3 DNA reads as TGTGCCAGCAGTGAGATCCGGGGATCTCAGCCCCAGCATTTT. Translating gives CASSEIRGSQPQHF.

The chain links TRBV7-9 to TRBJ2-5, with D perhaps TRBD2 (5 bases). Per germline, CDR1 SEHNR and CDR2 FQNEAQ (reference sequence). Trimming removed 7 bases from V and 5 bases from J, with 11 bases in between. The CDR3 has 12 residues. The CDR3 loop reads CASTGEVETQYF. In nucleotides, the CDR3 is TGTGCCAGCACCGGGGAAGTTGAGACCCAGTACTTC.

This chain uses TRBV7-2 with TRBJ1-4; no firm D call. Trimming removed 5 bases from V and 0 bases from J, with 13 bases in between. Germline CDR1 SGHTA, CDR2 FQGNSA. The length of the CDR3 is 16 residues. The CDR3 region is CASSPELTTTNEKLFF. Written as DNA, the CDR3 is TGTGCCAGCAGCCCGGAACTGACAACAACTAATGAAAAACTGTTTTTT.

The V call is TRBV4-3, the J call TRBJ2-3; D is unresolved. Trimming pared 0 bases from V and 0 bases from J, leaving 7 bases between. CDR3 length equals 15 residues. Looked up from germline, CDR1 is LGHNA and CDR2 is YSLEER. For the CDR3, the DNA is TGCGCCAGCAGCCAAGATCCAGCGAGCACAGATACGCAGTATTTT. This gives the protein CASSQDPASTDTQYF.

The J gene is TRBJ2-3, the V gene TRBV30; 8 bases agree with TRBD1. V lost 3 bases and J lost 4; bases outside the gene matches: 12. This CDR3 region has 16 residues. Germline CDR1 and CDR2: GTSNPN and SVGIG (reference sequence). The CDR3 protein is CAWSAGGQGKPDTQYF. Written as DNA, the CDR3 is TGTGCCTGGAGCGCTGGAGGACAGGGAAAACCAGATACGCAGTATTTT.

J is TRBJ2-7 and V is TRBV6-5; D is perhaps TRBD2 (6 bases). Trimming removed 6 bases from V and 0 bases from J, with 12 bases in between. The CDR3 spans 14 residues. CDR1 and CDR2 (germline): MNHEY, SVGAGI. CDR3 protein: CASSRPGASYEQYF. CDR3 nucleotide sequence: TGTGCCAGCAGCCGCCCGGGAGCCTCCTACGAGCAGTACTTC.

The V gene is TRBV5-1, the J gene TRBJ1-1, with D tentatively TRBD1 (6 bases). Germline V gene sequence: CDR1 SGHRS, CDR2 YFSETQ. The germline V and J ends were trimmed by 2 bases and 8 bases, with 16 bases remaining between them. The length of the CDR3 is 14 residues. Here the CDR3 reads CASSLIYQGQEAFF. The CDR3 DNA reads TGCGCCAGCAGCTTAATTTACCAGGGACAAGAAGCTTTCTTT.

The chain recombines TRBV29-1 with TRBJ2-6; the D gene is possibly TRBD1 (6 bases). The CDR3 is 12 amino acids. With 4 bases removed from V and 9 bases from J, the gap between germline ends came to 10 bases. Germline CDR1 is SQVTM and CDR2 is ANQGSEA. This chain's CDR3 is CSVALTGNVLTF. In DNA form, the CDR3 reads TGCAGCGTTGCCCTGACAGGCAACGTCCTGACTTTC. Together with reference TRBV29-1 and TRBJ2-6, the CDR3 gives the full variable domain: SAVISQKPSRDICQRGTSLTIQCQVDSQVTMMFWYRQQPGQSLTLIATANQGSEATYESGFVIDKFPISRPNLTFSTLTVSNMSPEDSSIYLCSVALTGNVLTFGAGSRLTVL.

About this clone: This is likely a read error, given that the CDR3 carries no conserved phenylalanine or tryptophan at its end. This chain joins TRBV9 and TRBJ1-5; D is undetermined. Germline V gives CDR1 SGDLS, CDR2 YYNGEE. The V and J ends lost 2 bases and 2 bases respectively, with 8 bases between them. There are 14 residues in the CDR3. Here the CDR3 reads CASSVSGGNQPQHC. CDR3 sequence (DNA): TGTGCCAGCAGCGTCAGTGGGGGCAATCAGCCCCAGCATTGT.